A single sample is the source of the 8 T cell receptor beta chains below, sequenced in a study of T cells in Graves' hyperthyroidism and ophthalmopathy. TCR beta CDR3 regions were amplified from RNA. When the TCR CDR3 underwent first-round RT-PCR, the HTBI primer set was used. From the multiplex PCR reads, TCRdb called clonotypes with MiXCR, one entry per CDR3 protein. The sample has approximately 710,000 distinct CDR3 sequences, 17% seen once; the top ten hold roughly 16%. The sequenced sample consisted of blood. The receptors here all came from a man aged 45-65 years with Graves' hyperthyroidism.

This clonotype came up many times. V is TRBV28 and J is TRBJ2-7; 11 bases match TRBD1. V was pared by 3 bases and J by 4 bases, with 5 bases of the junction left unmatched. Germline values: CDR1 MDHEN, CDR2 SYDVKM. The CDR3 sequence is 15 residues long. For the CDR3, the DNA is TGTGCCAGCAGTTTCCGGACAGGGGGCAGTTACGAGCAGTACTTC. It specifies CASSFRTGGSYEQYF.

For this clonotype: Compared with germline, one end of the junction differs, possibly owing to a read error. This sequence joins TRBV7-8 and TRBJ2-7; 7 bases agree with TRBD2. CDR3 length: 11 residues. Per the germline V gene, CDR1 is SGHVS and CDR2 is FQNEAQ. This CDR3 reads CASRSAGERYF. As DNA, the CDR3 is TGTGCCAGCAGATCCGCGGGGGAGCGGTACTTC.

This clonotype has only a few counts. V is TRBV9 and J is TRBJ2-5; 8 bases agree with TRBD1. The CDR3 contains 15 residues. V trimming: 4 bases; J trimming: 1 base; junction bases outside the gene matches: 6. The germline CDR1 and CDR2 sequences are SGDLS and YYNGEE. The CDR3 DNA sequence: TGTGCCAGCAGCCCAGAGACAGGGGCCCAAGAGACCCAGTACTTC. It is translated as CASSPETGAQETQYF.

CDR3 sequence: CASSHGSAEAFF. DNA of the CDR3: TGTGCCAGCAGCCACGGGTCGGCTGAAGCTTTCTTT. The chain uses TRBV3-1 and TRBJ1-1; D gene unclear. This CDR3 has 12 amino acids. Trimming cost V 3 bases and J 6 bases, with 8 bases left between them. Germline V gives CDR1 LGHDT, CDR2 YNNKEL (reference sequence).

A few counts support this clonotype. This chain connects TRBV28 to TRBJ1-4; the match to TRBD1 covers 7 bases. Germline loops: CDR1 MDHEN, CDR2 SYDVKM. The CDR3 totals 14 residues. V gave up 6 bases and J gave up 8 bases; unmatched junction bases: 9. CDR3 DNA: TGTGCCAGCAGGACGACAGGGAGGGACGAAAAACTGTTTTTT. This encodes CASRTTGRDEKLFF.

The chain joins TRBV11-3 to TRBJ1-2; tentative D call: TRBD1 (5 bases). The CDR3 length is 13 residues. With 2 bases removed from V and 6 bases from J, the gap between germline ends came to 10 bases. CDR1 SGHNT and CDR2 YENEEA come from the germline V gene. The chain's CDR3 is CASSLPGTHGYTF. In nucleotides, the CDR3 is TGTGCCAGCAGCTTACCCGGGACCCATGGCTACACCTTC.

Many counts were recorded for this clonotype. The V and J genes are TRBV2 and TRBJ2-3; no clear D gene. CDR3 length equals 13 residues. The V and J ends lost 7 bases and 7 bases respectively, with 15 bases between them. From germline, CDR1 is SNHLY and CDR2 FYNNEI. CDR3 DNA sequence: TGTGCCAGCATCGAGCCTGTGGAGAATACGCAGTATTTT. It codes for CASIEPVENTQYF. Full variable domain (rest looked up from reference TRBV2 and TRBJ2-3): EPEVTQTPSHQVTQMGQEVILRCVPISNHLYFYWYRQILGQKVEFLVSFYNNEISEKSEIFDDQFSVERPDGSNFTLKIRSTKLEDSAMYFCASIEPVENTQYFGPGTRLTVL.

There are many counts of this clonotype. The chain recombines TRBV10-3 with TRBJ2-5, with D unresolved. The germline V gene has CDR1 ENHRY and CDR2 SYGVKD. The CDR3 consists of 14 residues. V was cut by 0 bases and J by 1 base, with 6 bases left in between. CDR3: CAISESGPQETQYF. CDR3 bases: TGTGCCATCAGTGAGTCTGGACCCCAAGAGACCCAGTACTTC.